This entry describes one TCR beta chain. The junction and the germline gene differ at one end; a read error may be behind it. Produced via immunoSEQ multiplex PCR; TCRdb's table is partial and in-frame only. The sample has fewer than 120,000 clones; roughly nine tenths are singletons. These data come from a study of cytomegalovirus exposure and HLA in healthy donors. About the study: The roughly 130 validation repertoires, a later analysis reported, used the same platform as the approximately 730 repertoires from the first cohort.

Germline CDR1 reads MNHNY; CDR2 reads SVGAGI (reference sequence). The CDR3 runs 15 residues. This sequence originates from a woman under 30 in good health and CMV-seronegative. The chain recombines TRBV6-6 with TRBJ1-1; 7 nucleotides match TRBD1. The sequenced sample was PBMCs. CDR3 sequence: CASSHSTGRKREAFF. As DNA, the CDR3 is TGTGCCAGCAGTCACTCGACAGGGCGGAAGCGTGAAGCTTTCTTT.